The 22 T cell receptor beta chains below come from one sample, sequenced in a study of blood T cell repertoires in COVID-19. The assay was immunoSEQ multiplex PCR, and TCRdb's table has in-frame clones only and misses some. The sample yields roughly 240,000 clones, around 86% seen once. Sequences were obtained from peripheral blood. The receptors shown here come from a young man with active or convalescent COVID-19.

The chain couples TRBV4-3 to TRBJ2-7, with D perhaps matching TRBD2 (5 bases). Per germline, CDR1 LGHNA and CDR2 YSLEER. The germline V and J ends were trimmed by 4 bases and 2 bases, with 15 bases remaining between them. The length of the CDR3 is 15 residues. The CDR3 loop reads CASSLRRGTPYEQYF. The CDR3, as DNA: TGCGCCAGCAGCCTCCGTCGGGGAACCCCCTACGAGCAGTACTTC.

The chain combines TRBV19 with TRBJ2-5; 10 bases line up with TRBD2. The CDR3 has 14 amino acids. The ends lost 1 base at V and 9 bases at J; junction bases unmatched: 5. Germline V gene lookup returns CDR1 LNHDA and CDR2 SQIVND (reference sequence). CDR3 DNA: TGTGCCAGTAGTATAGGGACTAGCGGCGGGTCCCAGTACTTC. Amino acid sequence: CASSIGTSGGSQYF.

V and J are TRBV5-4 and TRBJ1-2; 7 bases are a match to TRBD1. Trimming cost V 3 bases and J 6 bases; bases outside gene matches: 11. CDR1 is SGHNT and CDR2 is YYREEE in the germline V gene (reference sequence). The CDR3 contains 15 residues. The CDR3 loop reads CASSSGVDRGHGYTF. DNA for the CDR3: TGTGCCAGCAGCTCGGGGGTAGATAGGGGGCATGGCTACACCTTC.

The chain recombines TRBV3-1 (or the pseudogene TRBV3-2) with TRBJ2-3; D not certain. Trimming shortened V by 8 bases and J by 6 bases, and 9 bases separated the two germline ends. The CDR3 is 11 amino acids. CDR1 and CDR2 (germline): LGHDT, YNNKEL (reference sequence). The CDR3 coding sequence is TGTGCCAGCTCCCGTTTGGATACGCAGTATTTT. Its protein is CASSRLDTQYF.

This clone has only one observation. The chain uses TRBV6-5 and TRBJ1-5, with 9 bases matching TRBD1. The CDR3 runs to 14 residues. Germline loops: CDR1 MNHEY, CDR2 SVGAGI. V trimming: 5 bases; J trimming: 5 bases; junction bases outside the gene matches: 4. The CDR3 bases are TGTGCCAGCAGTAGGGACAGGGAAGATCAGCCCCAGCATTTT. Protein product: CASSRDREDQPQHF.

The rearrangement links TRBV5-1 to TRBJ2-5; D is uncertain. The V end was cut by 5 bases, the J end by 1 base, with 3 bases between. CDR1 and CDR2 (germline): SGHRS, YFSETQ. This CDR3 has 11 amino acids. In nucleotides, the CDR3 is TGCGCCAGCAGACTCCAAGAGACCCAGTACTTC. Protein product: CASRLQETQYF.

The CDR3 coding sequence is TGCGCCAGCAGCCCCTTTGGACAGGGCAGGTATGGCTACACCTTC. This codes for CASSPFGQGRYGYTF. V usage is TRBV4-3 and J usage is TRBJ1-2, with TRBD1 matching over 8 bases. The CDR3 is 15 amino acids. The V and J ends lost 4 bases and 5 bases, in that order; junction bases with no gene match: 9. Germline V CDR1 and CDR2: LGHNA, YSLEER.

The chain is built from TRBV18 and TRBJ2-1, with TRBD2 matching 13 bases. After removal of 2 bases from V and 6 bases from J, the junction contained 7 bases not matched to a gene. The CDR3 has 17 residues. CDR1 and CDR2 from the germline V gene are KGHSH and LQKENI. The CDR3 DNA sequence: TGTGCCAGCTCACCAAGACGGACTAGCGGGGGTGGCAATGAGCAGTTCTTC. Protein sequence: CASSPRRTSGGGNEQFF.

This clone occurred once. The rearrangement uses TRBV3-1 (or the pseudogene TRBV3-2) and TRBJ2-1, with a tentative D call TRBD1 (6 bases). CDR3 length equals 14 residues. V was pared by 4 bases and J by 1 base, with 8 bases between. Germline V gene lookup returns CDR1 LGHDT and CDR2 YNNKEL (reference sequence). This chain's CDR3 is CASSPQGSYNEQFF. The CDR3 nucleotides read TGTGCCAGCAGCCCACAGGGATCCTACAATGAGCAGTTCTTC.

This rearrangement joins TRBV5-6 to TRBJ2-1; 8 positions match TRBD2. The J segment lost 6 bases and the V segment lost 5 bases, leaving 7 bases of the junction unmatched. Germline lookup yields CDR1 SGHDT and CDR2 YYEEEE. This CDR3 contains 14 residues. CDR3 sequence reads: CASRVAGGFNEQFF. CDR3 in DNA: TGTGCCAGCAGGGTGGCGGGAGGTTTCAATGAGCAGTTCTTC.

This clone turned up a few times. The chain joins TRBV6-6 to TRBJ1-1; D not resolved. This CDR3 comprises 14 residues. V lost 5 bases to trimming and J lost 1 base, with 11 bases between them. Germline lookup yields CDR1 MNHNY and CDR2 SVGAGI (reference sequence). The CDR3 loop reads CASSQDTPNTEAFF. The DNA for the CDR3 is TGTGCCAGCAGTCAAGATACACCGAACACTGAAGCTTTCTTT.

With regard to this clone: Other DNA sequences of this sample code for an identical CDR3. The chain combines TRBV2 with TRBJ2-7, with a weak D call TRBD1 (5 bases). The CDR3 runs to 13 residues. The germline V and J ends were trimmed by 4 bases and 6 bases, with 13 bases remaining between them. CDR1 and CDR2 (germline): SNHLY, FYNNEI. Here the CDR3 reads CASSGQGVGEQYF. Written as DNA, the CDR3 is TGTGCCAGCAGTGGTCAGGGTGTGGGCGAGCAGTACTTC.

The rearrangement uses TRBV28 and TRBJ2-7, with D perhaps TRBD1 (6 bases). The germline CDR1 and CDR2 sequences are MDHEN and SYDVKM. The CDR3 sequence is 14 residues long. V dropped 3 bases and J dropped 3 bases, with 12 bases sitting between them. The CDR3 region has the DNA TGTGCCAGCAGTTTTACAGGGATTCTCTACGAGCAGTACTTC. It is translated as CASSFTGILYEQYF.

The chain links TRBV19 to TRBJ1-1, with D uncertain. Per germline, CDR1 LNHDA and CDR2 SQIVND (reference sequence). There are 12 residues in the CDR3. Trimming shortened V by 3 bases and J by 11 bases, and 13 bases separated the two germline ends. This chain's CDR3 is CASSIQARRAFF. DNA of the CDR3: TGTGCCAGTAGTATTCAGGCCCGTCGGGCTTTCTTT. Using reference TRBV19 and TRBJ1-1 for the parts outside the CDR3, the full variable domain is DGGITQSPKYLFRKEGQNVTLSCEQNLNHDAMYWYRQDPGQGLRLIYYSQIVNDFQKGDIAEGYSVSREKKESFPLTVTSAQKNPTAFYLCASSIQARRAFFGQGTRLTVV.

The chain is built from TRBV6-5 and TRBJ1-1, with D perhaps matching TRBD1 (6 bases). The length of the CDR3 is 14 residues. CDR1 and CDR2 (germline): MNHEY, SVGAGI. V lost 6 bases and J lost 3, with 14 bases in between. The CDR3 region has the DNA TGTGCCAGCAGGGGGGGGACACACGACACTGAAGCTTTCTTT. Protein sequence: CASRGGTHDTEAFF.

This clone was seen a single time. The chain combines TRBV12-3 or TRBV12-4 with TRBJ1-4; D unclear. V was trimmed by 5 bases and J by 7 bases, leaving 11 bases between them. The CDR3 is 13 amino acids. The CDR3 DNA is TGTGCCAGCAGTCGGGGAGACGCTGAAAAACTGTTTTTT. Protein sequence: CASSRGDAEKLFF.

The J gene is TRBJ2-2, the V gene TRBV27; the match to TRBD2 covers 16 bases. This CDR3 has 15 residues. From germline, CDR1 is MNHEY and CDR2 SMNVEV (reference sequence). The J segment lost 6 bases and the V segment lost 8 bases, leaving 3 bases of the junction unmatched. As DNA, the CDR3 is TGTGCCAGCCGCGGGACTAGCGGGGGGGCCGGGGAGCTGTTTTTT. Translating it yields CASRGTSGGAGELFF.

In this sample, this clone turned up many times. The V call is TRBV28, the J call TRBJ1-5; D is unclear. The CDR3 runs to 15 residues. V lost 5 bases to trimming and J lost 0 bases, with 11 bases between them. Germline CDR1 and CDR2: MDHEN and SYDVKM. CDR3 loop: CASSPPSVSNQPQHF. The CDR3 DNA follows: TGTGCCAGCAGTCCCCCATCGGTTAGCAATCAGCCCCAGCATTTT.

CDR3 loop: CASRGGTDYEQYF. CDR3 nucleotides: TGTGCCAGCAGGGGAGGGACTGACTACGAGCAGTACTTC. The V gene is TRBV6-6, the J gene TRBJ2-7; TRBD2 aligns across 7 bases. From germline, CDR1 is MNHNY and CDR2 SVGAGI (reference sequence). The CDR3 spans 13 residues. The V and J ends lost 6 bases and 3 bases, in that order; junction bases with no gene match: 5.

The V gene is TRBV19, the J gene TRBJ2-1, with D tentatively TRBD2 (6 bases). The CDR3 is 14 amino acids. The germline CDR1 and CDR2 sequences are LNHDA and SQIVND (reference sequence). The V and J ends lost 2 bases and 8 bases respectively, with 13 bases between them. CDR3 region: CASSILVSSDEQFF. The CDR3 DNA reads TGTGCCAGTAGTATACTCGTTTCTAGCGATGAGCAGTTCTTC.

This clone was observed once. The chain carries TRBV4-1 and TRBJ1-3, with D hard to call. CDR1 and CDR2 from the germline V gene are MGHRA and YSYEKL. CDR3 length equals 13 residues. Trimming cost V 0 bases and J 15 bases, with 15 bases left between them. The chain's CDR3 is CASSQDPSIAGYF. The DNA for the CDR3 is TGCGCCAGCAGCCAAGACCCCTCCATTGCGGGATATTTT.

This chain joins TRBV30 and TRBJ2-1, with 7 positions matching TRBD1. J was trimmed by 2 bases and V by 5 bases; bases with no gene match: 9. Germline lookup yields CDR1 GTSNPN and CDR2 SVGIG (reference sequence). This CDR3 has 15 amino acids. CDR3 sequence (DNA): TGTGCCTGGTCTCGACAGGGAAGGGCCTACAATGAGCAGTTCTTC. This gives the protein CAWSRQGRAYNEQFF.